This T cell receptor beta chain derives from a study of shared clonotypes between healthy human individuals. Only in-frame clones appear in the TCRdb table, and some are missing; sequencing was by immunoSEQ multiplex PCR. The sample contains 550,000 to 800,000 clones, around 67% of which appear only once. The CDR3 loop spans 16 amino acids. Germline V gene data show CDR1 as SGHRS and CDR2 as YFSETQ. The V and J ends lost 6 bases and 9 bases, in that order; junction bases with no gene match: 12. Sequencing was carried out using memory CD4+ T cells sorted from blood. Subset meaning: CD45RA-negative fraction. This receptor was obtained from a woman under 40 in good health. This chain connects TRBV5-1 to TRBJ2-1, with TRBD2 matching over 13 bases. The CDR3 protein is CASNQGLAGQRGEQFF. Here the CDR3 DNA reads TGCGCCAGCAACCAGGGACTAGCGGGACAAAGGGGTGAGCAGTTCTTC.